The rows below give T cell receptor beta chains drawn from one sample of a study of CD8 T cells in ankylosing spondylitis. TCRdb independently ran MiXCR on the 5' RACE reads; one entry per CDR3 protein. The repertoire includes 190,000 or so distinct CDR3 sequences, 9.5% to 15% of them detected once, and 16% sits in the top ten. The sample comprised blood, either unsorted or a sorted T cell fraction (not recorded which). These receptors were taken from a male donor with ankylosing spondylitis or in good health (not recorded which). The CDR3 runs from the conserved cysteine through the conserved F or W. The D gene is left open where the match is weak. Only some rows state a clone size, as once, few, many or a class for expanded clones.

cdr3_nt cdr3_aa d_call j_call clone_size v_call
TGTGCCAGCAGCTTAACAGGGACTAGCGGCCAAGAGACCCAGTACTTC CASSLTGTSGQETQYF TRBD2 TRBJ2-5 few TRBV11-2
TGCAGTGCTAGAGCCGGACTAGCGGGAGTGGGGGGCACTAGCACAGATACGCAGTATTTT CSARAGLAGVGGTSTDTQYF TRBD2 TRBJ2-3 NA TRBV20-1
TGTGCCAGCGGCGGGACCACCTACGAGCAGTACTTC CASGGTTYEQYF NA TRBJ2-7 NA TRBV6-5
TGTGCCAGCAGTCCTCTCAGGGTCACCGGGGAGCTGTTTTTT CASSPLRVTGELFF NA TRBJ2-2 few TRBV2
TGTGCCAGCAGCTTGTGGGCTGAACGGGACATCCTCACTGGGGGCACCGGGGAGCTGTTTTTT CASSLWAERDILTGGTGELFF NA TRBJ2-2 few TRBV5-6
TGCGCCAGCAGCGGGGCTAGCGGGACTGGGGAGCAGTACTTC CASSGASGTGEQYF TRBD2 TRBJ2-7 few TRBV5-1
TGCGCCAGCAGTGGAGGAGCGGGGGGCACAGATACGCAGTATTTT CASSGGAGGTDTQYF TRBD2 TRBJ2-3 few TRBV4-1
TGCAGTGCTACTGATCGGGACAGGGCCTACTACAATGAGCAGTTCTTC CSATDRDRAYYNEQFF TRBD1 TRBJ2-1 few TRBV20-1
TGTGCCAGCAGGGGGCTAGCGGGAGGAGGGGCTGGGGCCAACGTCCTGACTTTC CASRGLAGGGAGANVLTF TRBD2 TRBJ2-6 NA TRBV27
TGTGCCAGCAGCTTAAGGGGGAAAGGGAGGAACATTCAGTACTTC CASSLRGKGRNIQYF NA TRBJ2-4 few TRBV13
TGTGCCAGCAGCCGAGAAGAGACCCAGTACTTC CASSREETQYF NA TRBJ2-5 NA TRBV12-3/TRBV12-4
TGTGCCAGCAGTCCACTGGCAGATACGCAGTATTTT CASSPLADTQYF NA TRBJ2-3 NA TRBV12-3/TRBV12-4
TGTGCCAGCAGCTTGAGGGGACAGGGGGCCTACGAGCAGTACTTC CASSLRGQGAYEQYF TRBD1 TRBJ2-7 NA TRBV11-2
TGCAGTGTTAGGGGGAAGGGACAGAACACTGAAGCTTTCTTT CSVRGKGQNTEAFF NA TRBJ1-1 NA TRBV20-1
TGTGCCAGCAGTTGGGGACGGGAGGTGGTCGGGGAGCTGTTTTTT CASSWGREVVGELFF TRBD2 TRBJ2-2 NA TRBV6-2/TRBV6-3
TGCGCCAGCAGCTGGAGGGGGGCCGAAGCTTTCTTT CASSWRGAEAFF NA TRBJ1-1 many TRBV5-1
TGTGCCTGGAAGTTAGCGGGGGGGCGTAGCACAGATACGCAGTATTTT CAWKLAGGRSTDTQYF TRBD2 TRBJ2-3 NA TRBV30
TGTGCCAGCTCACCACCTTGGTCGCTCAACTACGAGCAGTACTTC CASSPPWSLNYEQYF NA TRBJ2-7 NA TRBV18
TGCAGCGTTGAAGTGTGGGGAACGGGCGGGGAGCTGTTTTTT CSVEVWGTGGELFF NA TRBJ2-2 few TRBV29-1
TGCGCCAGCAGCCAAGAAAGGGGGTCGTGGGAGCAGTACTTC CASSQERGSWEQYF NA TRBJ2-7 few TRBV4-1
TGCAGCGTTGAGGTGGCTTACACCGGGGAGCTGTTTTTT CSVEVAYTGELFF NA TRBJ2-2 NA TRBV29-1
TGTGCCACCAGCGCCAGAATCTCTGGGGTCCACGAGCAGTACTTC CATSARISGVHEQYF NA TRBJ2-7 few TRBV15
TGTGCCAGCAGCGGGGGGACGGTATTCGGCACTGAAGCTTTCTTT CASSGGTVFGTEAFF NA TRBJ1-1 NA TRBV7-9
TGTGCCAGTAGTCTCGACCCCGGGGGGTACAATGAGCAGTTCTTC CASSLDPGGYNEQFF TRBD2 TRBJ2-1 few TRBV19
TGCGCCAGCAGCCCTGGGACTAGCGGGGTACCAGATACGCAGTATTTT CASSPGTSGVPDTQYF TRBD2 TRBJ2-3 few TRBV5-1
TGTGCCAGCAGGCGAGGGGAATTTGGGGCCAACGTCCTGACTTTC CASRRGEFGANVLTF NA TRBJ2-6 few TRBV7-9
TGTGCCAGCAGCTTAGCCGGGATGGATGAGCAGTTCTTC CASSLAGMDEQFF NA TRBJ2-1 few TRBV7-8
TGCAGTGCTAGAAGCCCTAAGGGTCTCGCGAACACTGAAGCTTTCTTT CSARSPKGLANTEAFF NA TRBJ1-1 few TRBV20-1
TGTGCCAGCAGCCCCCCCCTGTCCTACGAGCAGTACTTC CASSPPLSYEQYF NA TRBJ2-7 few TRBV7-9
TGCGCCAGCAGGCCCCTTGACGGAACCACAGATACGCAGTATTTT CASRPLDGTTDTQYF NA TRBJ2-3 NA TRBV10-2
TGTGCCAGTAGTATCGCAGGGAGGCGCGTCAGCACCGGGGAGCTGTTTTTT CASSIAGRRVSTGELFF NA TRBJ2-2 NA TRBV19
TGCGCCAGCAGCTGGTTCGGGGAAACCTACGAGCAGTACTTC CASSWFGETYEQYF NA TRBJ2-7 few TRBV5-1
TGTGCCAGCAGCCCGGGGCAGATCGTGGATGAGCAGTTCTTC CASSPGQIVDEQFF NA TRBJ2-1 few TRBV12-3/TRBV12-4
TGTGCCAGCGCCCGGGAACGGGGGAACCGACAAGAGACCCAGTACTTC CASARERGNRQETQYF NA TRBJ2-5 NA TRBV6-1
TGCGCCAGCAGCCAACGGGGGGCTCTCAACTATGGCTACACCTTC CASSQRGALNYGYTF NA TRBJ1-2 NA TRBV5-1